These T cell receptor beta chains were read from a single sample in a study of lymphopenia after photon versus proton radiotherapy. Using immunoSEQ multiplex PCR, the repertoire was profiled, and TCRdb retains in-frame clones only, with some absent. Found here are tens of thousands of clones, 85% to 90% of them singletons; the top ten hold about 6.6%. This specimen consisted of peripheral blood, obtained from a patient treated with proton-based radiotherapy. Receptors originate from a woman in her 70s with pancreatic cancer. Some clones in this sample may be carry-over from other donors' samples. The CDR3 runs from the conserved cysteine through the conserved F or W. D genes are given only for firm matches. Only some rows state a clone size, as once, few, many or a class for expanded clones.

clone size: NA; J gene: TRBJ2-3; D gene: NA; V gene: TRBV2; CDR3 DNA: TGTGCCAGCAGTGAAGATAGGTCTAGCGGCACAGATACGCAGTATTTT; CDR3 protein: CASSEDRSSGTDTQYF
clone size: NA; J gene: TRBJ1-4; D gene: NA; V gene: TRBV4-3; CDR3 DNA: TGCGCCAGCAGCCAAGATCTCGGTGAAAAACTGTTTTTT; CDR3 protein: CASSQDLGEKLFF
clone size: NA; J gene: TRBJ2-1; D gene: NA; V gene: TRBV15; CDR3 DNA: TGTGCCACCAGCAGAGATGTACCGGTTGAGCAGTTCTTC; CDR3 protein: CATSRDVPVEQFF
clone size: NA; J gene: TRBJ2-3; D gene: TRBD2; V gene: TRBV15; CDR3 DNA: TGTGCCACCAGCACTCTAGCGGGAGCAACAGATACGCAGTATTTT; CDR3 protein: CATSTLAGATDTQYF
clone size: NA; J gene: TRBJ2-3; D gene: NA; V gene: TRBV5-1; CDR3 DNA: TGCGCCAGCAGCCCGGGCGGAGGTCGTGGAGATACGCAGTATTTT; CDR3 protein: CASSPGGGRGDTQYF
clone size: NA; J gene: TRBJ1-1; D gene: NA; V gene: TRBV28; CDR3 DNA: TGTGCCAGCAGTTTACTGGGAGGGACTGAAGCTTTCTTT; CDR3 protein: CASSLLGGTEAFF
clone size: NA; J gene: TRBJ2-5; D gene: TRBD2; V gene: TRBV5-1; CDR3 DNA: TGCGCCAGCAGCCGGGGACTAGCGGAAGAGACCCAGTACTTC; CDR3 protein: CASSRGLAEETQYF
clone size: NA; J gene: TRBJ2-2; D gene: NA; V gene: TRBV7-9; CDR3 DNA: TGTGCCAGCAGCTTAGGATTGGGGGAGCTGTTTTTT; CDR3 protein: CASSLGLGELFF
clone size: NA; J gene: TRBJ2-1; D gene: TRBD2; V gene: TRBV5-4; CDR3 DNA: TGTGCCAGCAGCTTGAAAAGCGGGGCCTCCTACAATGAGCAGTTCTTC; CDR3 protein: CASSLKSGASYNEQFF
clone size: NA; J gene: TRBJ1-1; D gene: NA; V gene: TRBV7-2; CDR3 DNA: TGTGCCAGCAGCTTAGCGGTTGAAGCTTTCTTT; CDR3 protein: CASSLAVEAFF
clone size: NA; J gene: TRBJ2-7; D gene: TRBD2; V gene: TRBV11-2; CDR3 DNA: TGTGCCAGCAGCAGAGAGGGTAGCGGGATAGCATCGTACGAGCAGTACTTC; CDR3 protein: CASSREGSGIASYEQYF
clone size: once; J gene: TRBJ2-7; D gene: TRBD2; V gene: TRBV29-1; CDR3 DNA: TGCAGCGCCCGCCAGACTAGCATCCACGAGCAGTACTTC; CDR3 protein: CSARQTSIHEQYF
clone size: NA; J gene: TRBJ1-4; D gene: TRBD1; V gene: TRBV16; CDR3 DNA: TGTGCCAGCAGCCCATTATTCCCCGGACAGGGAGAAGCTAATGAAAAACTGTTTTTT; CDR3 protein: CASSPLFPGQGEANEKLFF
clone size: NA; J gene: TRBJ2-3; D gene: NA; V gene: TRBV19; CDR3 DNA: TGTGCCAGTGCGGAGCAGGGGATAGATACGCAGTATTTT; CDR3 protein: CASAEQGIDTQYF
clone size: NA; J gene: TRBJ1-4; D gene: NA; V gene: TRBV27; CDR3 DNA: TGTGCCAGCAGTCACGGAGCCGCAACTAATGAAAAACTGTTTTTT; CDR3 protein: CASSHGAATNEKLFF
clone size: NA; J gene: TRBJ1-2; D gene: TRBD1; V gene: TRBV19; CDR3 DNA: TGTGCCAGTAGTAAACCCGACAGGGGCGGCTCTAACTATGGCTACACCTTC; CDR3 protein: CASSKPDRGGSNYGYTF
clone size: NA; J gene: TRBJ1-2; D gene: NA; V gene: TRBV10-3; CDR3 DNA: TGTGCCATCAGTGAGTCGCCAGGGGCCTATGGCTACACCTTC; CDR3 protein: CAISESPGAYGYTF
clone size: NA; J gene: TRBJ1-5; D gene: NA; V gene: TRBV27; CDR3 DNA: TGTGCCAGCAGTTTAGGGGGGCTCGATCAGCCCCAGCATTTT; CDR3 protein: CASSLGGLDQPQHF
clone size: NA; J gene: TRBJ1-2; D gene: NA; V gene: TRBV6-6; CDR3 DNA: TGTGCCAGCAGTTACCGGAAGGTAGACTATGGCTACACCTTC; CDR3 protein: CASSYRKVDYGYTF
clone size: few; J gene: TRBJ1-1; D gene: NA; V gene: TRBV29-1; CDR3 DNA: TGCAGCGTTGAAGATGTAGGGGGGAGACCTGAAGCTTTCTTT; CDR3 protein: CSVEDVGGRPEAFF
clone size: NA; J gene: TRBJ2-7; D gene: NA; V gene: TRBV10-1; CDR3 DNA: TGCGCCAGCAGCGAGGGTAGCTCCTACGAGCAGTACTTC; CDR3 protein: CASSEGSSYEQYF
clone size: NA; J gene: TRBJ1-1; D gene: TRBD1; V gene: TRBV10-3; CDR3 DNA: TGTGCCATCAGCCGGGACAGGCCTCAGAACACTGAAGCTTTCTTT; CDR3 protein: CAISRDRPQNTEAFF
clone size: NA; J gene: TRBJ1-2; D gene: NA; V gene: TRBV10-2; CDR3 DNA: TGCGCCAGCAGTGAAGGGGGACGCTATGGCTACACCTTC; CDR3 protein: CASSEGGRYGYTF
clone size: NA; J gene: TRBJ1-1; D gene: NA; V gene: TRBV30; CDR3 DNA: TGTGCCTGGAGTTTGAACCGGGACACTGAAGCTTTCTTT; CDR3 protein: CAWSLNRDTEAFF
clone size: NA; J gene: TRBJ2-2; D gene: NA; V gene: TRBV19; CDR3 DNA: TGTGCCAGTAGTAGCCCACCGAACACCGGGGAGCTGTTTTTT; CDR3 protein: CASSSPPNTGELFF
clone size: NA; J gene: TRBJ1-1; D gene: NA; V gene: TRBV27; CDR3 DNA: TGTGCCAGCAGTTTATCTTCAGGGATCACTGAAGCCTTCTTT; CDR3 protein: CASSLSSGITEAFF
clone size: NA; J gene: TRBJ2-3; D gene: TRBD1; V gene: TRBV6-1; CDR3 DNA: TGTGCCAGCAGGGGACAGGGGTTAGTCACAGATACGCAGTATTTT; CDR3 protein: CASRGQGLVTDTQYF
clone size: NA; J gene: TRBJ2-2; D gene: NA; V gene: TRBV18; CDR3 DNA: TGTGCCAGCTCCCCCACCGGTGCAGGGGCGAACACCGGGGAGCTGTTTTTT; CDR3 protein: CASSPTGAGANTGELFF
clone size: NA; J gene: TRBJ2-1; D gene: TRBD2; V gene: TRBV27; CDR3 DNA: TGTGCCAGCAGCACAGCGGGGCCTTTACCTGAGCAGTTCTTC; CDR3 protein: CASSTAGPLPEQFF
clone size: NA; J gene: TRBJ1-5; D gene: NA; V gene: TRBV7-2; CDR3 DNA: TGTGCCAGCAGCTTAGTTGGGGGAACTCAGCCCCAGCATTTT; CDR3 protein: CASSLVGGTQPQHF
clone size: NA; J gene: TRBJ1-6; D gene: TRBD1; V gene: TRBV10-3; CDR3 DNA: TGTGCCATCAGCACGGGACAGGGGTTTTATAATTCACCCCTCCACTTT; CDR3 protein: CAISTGQGFYNSPLHF
clone size: NA; J gene: TRBJ2-7; D gene: NA; V gene: TRBV7-3; CDR3 DNA: TGTGCCAGCAGCCTCGGGACGGGATCCTACGAGCAGTACTTC; CDR3 protein: CASSLGTGSYEQYF
clone size: NA; J gene: TRBJ2-7; D gene: NA; V gene: TRBV21-1; CDR3 DNA: TGTGCCAGCAGCAAGGCGACTATGCGCCCAAGCTCCTACGAGCAGTACTTC; CDR3 protein: CASSKATMRPSSYEQYF
clone size: NA; J gene: TRBJ1-5; D gene: NA; V gene: TRBV19; CDR3 DNA: TGTGCCAGTAACGGCGGGGACCATCAGCCCCAGCATTTT; CDR3 protein: CASNGGDHQPQHF
clone size: NA; J gene: TRBJ2-2; D gene: TRBD1; V gene: TRBV2; CDR3 DNA: TGTGCCAGTTTAGACAGGGGGCTCGGCGGGGAGCTGTTTTTT; CDR3 protein: CASLDRGLGGELFF
clone size: NA; J gene: TRBJ2-1; D gene: NA; V gene: TRBV28; CDR3 DNA: TGTGCCAGCAGTCCGCAGACTAGTTCCTACAATGAGCAGTTCTTC; CDR3 protein: CASSPQTSSYNEQFF
clone size: NA; J gene: TRBJ1-1; D gene: TRBD1; V gene: TRBV7-9; CDR3 DNA: TGTGCCAGCAGCTTAGTTTTCGGGACAGGGGGCGCGAACACTGAAGCTTTCTTT; CDR3 protein: CASSLVFGTGGANTEAFF
clone size: NA; J gene: TRBJ1-5; D gene: TRBD1; V gene: TRBV5-1; CDR3 DNA: TGCGCCAGCAGCTTGGAGGCAGGGGGAAATCAGCCCCAGCATTTT; CDR3 protein: CASSLEAGGNQPQHF
clone size: NA; J gene: TRBJ1-3; D gene: NA; V gene: TRBV25-1; CDR3 DNA: TGTGCCAGTGAGCAGGGGATGGGAAACACCATATATTTT; CDR3 protein: CASEQGMGNTIYF
clone size: NA; J gene: TRBJ2-2; D gene: NA; V gene: TRBV11-2; CDR3 DNA: TGTGCCAGCAGCTTTAGCGGAGGGAACACCGGGGAGCTGTTTTTT; CDR3 protein: CASSFSGGNTGELFF
clone size: NA; J gene: TRBJ2-4; D gene: NA; V gene: TRBV10-1; CDR3 DNA: TGCGCCAGCAGTGGGGGCAGAGGGAACATTCAGTACTTC; CDR3 protein: CASSGGRGNIQYF
clone size: NA; J gene: TRBJ1-4; D gene: NA; V gene: TRBV28; CDR3 DNA: TGTGCCAGCAGTTTATTATGGGACCTCGGACTCCCGGAACAGATTGATAATGAAAAACTGTTTTTT; CDR3 protein: CASSLLWDLGLPEQIDNEKLFF
clone size: NA; J gene: TRBJ2-1; D gene: TRBD2; V gene: TRBV5-1; CDR3 DNA: TGCGCCAGCACCCTGGGACTACACAATGAGCAGTTCTTC; CDR3 protein: CASTLGLHNEQFF
clone size: NA; J gene: TRBJ1-3; D gene: NA; V gene: TRBV7-2; CDR3 DNA: TGTGCCAGCAGCTTAGATTGGGGCCTAAACACCATATATTTT; CDR3 protein: CASSLDWGLNTIYF
clone size: NA; J gene: TRBJ2-5; D gene: TRBD1; V gene: TRBV5-1; CDR3 DNA: TGCGCCAGCAGTAATCAACAGGGGTGGGAGACCCAGTACTTC; CDR3 protein: CASSNQQGWETQYF
clone size: NA; J gene: TRBJ2-3; D gene: NA; V gene: TRBV19; CDR3 DNA: TGTGCCAGTAGTAGAGAGGCTACGCAGTATTTT; CDR3 protein: CASSREATQYF